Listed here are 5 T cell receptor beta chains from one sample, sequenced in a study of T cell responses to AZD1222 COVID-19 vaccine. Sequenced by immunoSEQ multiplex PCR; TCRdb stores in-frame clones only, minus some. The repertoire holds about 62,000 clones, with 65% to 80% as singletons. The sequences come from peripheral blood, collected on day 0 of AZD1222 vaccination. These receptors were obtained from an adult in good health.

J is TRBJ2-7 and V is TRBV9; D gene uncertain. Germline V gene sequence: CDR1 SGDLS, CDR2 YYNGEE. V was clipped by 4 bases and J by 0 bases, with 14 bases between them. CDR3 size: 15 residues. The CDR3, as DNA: TGTGCCAGCAGCTTCAGGCGGTTTCTCTCCTACGAGCAGTACTTC. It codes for CASSFRRFLSYEQYF.

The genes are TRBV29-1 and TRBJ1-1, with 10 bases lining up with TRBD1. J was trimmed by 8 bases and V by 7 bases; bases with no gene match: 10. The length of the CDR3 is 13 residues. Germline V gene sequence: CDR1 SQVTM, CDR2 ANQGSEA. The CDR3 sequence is CSGLSGQGFEAFF. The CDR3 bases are TGCAGCGGACTTTCGGGACAGGGGTTCGAAGCTTTCTTT.

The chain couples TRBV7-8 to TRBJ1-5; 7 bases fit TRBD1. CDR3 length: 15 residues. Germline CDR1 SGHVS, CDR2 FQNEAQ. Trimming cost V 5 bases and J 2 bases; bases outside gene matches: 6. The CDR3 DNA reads TGTGCCAGCAGCCGAGACGGGACAGGCAATCAGCCCCAGCATTTT. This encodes CASSRDGTGNQPQHF.

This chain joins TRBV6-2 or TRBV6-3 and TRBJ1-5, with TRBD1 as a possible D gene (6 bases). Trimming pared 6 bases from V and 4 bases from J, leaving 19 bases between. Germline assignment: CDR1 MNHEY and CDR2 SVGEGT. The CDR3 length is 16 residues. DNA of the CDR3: TGTGCCAGCAGCCCTCACCGGGACAAACAGAATCAGCCCCAGCATTTT. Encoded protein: CASSPHRDKQNQPQHF.

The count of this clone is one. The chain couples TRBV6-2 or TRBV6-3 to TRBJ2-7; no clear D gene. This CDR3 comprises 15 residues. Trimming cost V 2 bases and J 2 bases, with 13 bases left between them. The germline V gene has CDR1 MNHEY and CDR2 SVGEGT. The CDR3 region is CASSYGPGYAYEQYF. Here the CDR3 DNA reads TGTGCCAGCAGTTACGGTCCGGGTTACGCCTACGAGCAGTACTTC.